The 17 T cell receptor beta chains below all came from one sample that was sequenced in a study of T cell repertoires in cytomegalovirus infection. TCRdb independently ran MiXCR on the reads; one entry per CDR3 protein. The sample records fewer than 700,000 distinct CDR3 sequences, more than 20% being singletons. The sequenced sample consisted of CD8+ T cells from PBMCs. Receptors were obtained from a human donor in good health (CMV status not recorded). Some clones in this sample may be carry-over from other donors' samples.

Notes on this clonotype: This may stem from a read error, because a much larger clone lies one nucleotide away. DNA of the CDR3: TGTGCCAGCAGCCCCCACCTGGGCCCCAAAAACATTCAGTACTTC. It specifies CASSPHLGPKNIQYF. J is TRBJ2-4 and V is TRBV7-2; unclear D gene. V dropped 5 bases and J dropped 2 bases, with 13 bases sitting between them. CDR1 is SGHTA and CDR2 is FQGNSA in the germline V gene. The CDR3 is 15 residues long.

A word on this clonotype: One base away lies a much larger clone, so this may be a sequencing read error. The chain joins TRBV7-3 to TRBJ1-1; TRBD1 matches at 7 bases. This CDR3 is 15 amino acids long. From germline, CDR1 is SGHTA and CDR2 FQGTGA. CDR3 nucleotides: TGTGCCAGCAGCAGACAGGGTATTCGGAACACTGAAGCTTACTTT. This sequence encodes CASSRQGIRNTEAYF. Variable domain in full (rest from reference TRBV7-3 and TRBJ1-1): GAGVSQTPSNKVTEKGKYVELRCDPISGHTALYWYRQSLGQGPEFLIYFQGTGAADDSGLPNDRFFAVRPEGSVSTLKIQRTERGDSAVYLCASSRQGIRNTEAYFGQGTRLTVV.

The chain uses TRBV13 and TRBJ2-1; D could derive from TRBD1 or TRBD2 (6 bases each). V was clipped by 6 bases and J by 6 bases, with 21 bases between them. Per the germline V gene, CDR1 is PRHDT and CDR2 is FYEKMQ (reference sequence). This CDR3 comprises 16 residues. The CDR3 coding sequence is TGTGCCAGCAGAGGTCGGGACGGGGGCTTTAGCAATGAGCAGTTCTTC. Translated: CASRGRDGGFSNEQFF.

Only a few counts were recorded for this clonotype. The chain has TRBV7-3 and TRBJ2-3; D is undetermined. The V end was cut by 1 base, the J end by 0 bases, with 8 bases between. The CDR3 length is 15 residues. Per the germline V gene, CDR1 is SGHTA and CDR2 is FQGTGA. The CDR3 sequence: CASSLKARSTDTQYF. Written as DNA, the CDR3 is TGTGCCAGCAGCTTAAAGGCTAGAAGCACAGATACGCAGTATTTT.

The sample holds a few counts of this clonotype. The chain is built from TRBV20-1 and TRBJ2-3; 12 bases are a match to TRBD2. V dropped 5 bases and J dropped 1; count of bases not matched to a gene: 7. The CDR3 has 16 residues. Germline loops: CDR1 DFQATT, CDR2 SNEGSKA (reference sequence). The chain's CDR3 is CSASNWTSGGTDTQYF. As DNA, the CDR3 is TGCAGTGCTTCCAATTGGACTAGCGGGGGCACAGATACGCAGTATTTT.

This sequence joins TRBV28 and TRBJ1-2; D may be TRBD1 (6 bases). V was cut by 3 bases and J by 2 bases, with 13 bases left in between. CDR3 size: 15 residues. The germline V gene encodes CDR1 MDHEN and CDR2 SYDVKM. The CDR3 nucleotides read TGTGCCAGCAGTTTCGTGCCGGACAGCAACTATGGCTACACCTTC. Translation gives CASSFVPDSNYGYTF.

This clonotype was recorded at least ten times. This rearrangement joins TRBV7-8 to TRBJ2-3, with 11 bases lining up with TRBD1. V lost 5 bases, J lost 6 bases, and 10 bases stayed unmatched. CDR1 SGHVS and CDR2 FQNEAQ come from the germline V gene. This CDR3 spans 16 amino acids. The CDR3 here is CASSPGTGGSADTQYF. The DNA for the CDR3 is TGTGCCAGCAGCCCCGGGACAGGGGGTTCGGCGGATACGCAGTATTTT.

The chain links TRBV20-1 to TRBJ2-1; D possibly matches TRBD1 or TRBD2 (5 bases each). The germline CDR1 and CDR2 sequences are DFQATT and SNEGSKA (reference sequence). This CDR3 is built from 17 residues. Trimming took 0 bases from V and 1 from J, leaving 16 bases between them. CDR3 sequence: CSARDVIGALSYNEQFF. Written as DNA, the CDR3 is TGCAGTGCTAGAGACGTGATCGGGGCGTTGTCCTACAATGAGCAGTTCTTC.

This chain joins TRBV29-1 and TRBJ2-5; perhaps TRBD2 as D (6 bases). V gave up 6 bases and J gave up 5 bases, with 19 bases separating them. Per the germline V gene, CDR1 is SQVTM and CDR2 is ANQGSEA. This CDR3 spans 14 amino acids. CDR3 sequence reads: CSVYPGEPPETQYF. The CDR3, as DNA: TGCAGCGTGTATCCGGGAGAGCCCCCGGAGACCCAGTACTTC.

On this clonotype itself: This clone may be a read error of a much larger clone one base away. The gene calls are TRBV7-6 and TRBJ2-5; 8 positions match TRBD1. The CDR3 is 15 residues long. CDR1 SGHVS and CDR2 FNYEAQ come from the germline V gene. The CDR3 coding sequence is TGTGTCAGCAGCGAGGGACAGGTAAACCAAGAGACCCAGTACTTC. This gives the protein CVSSEGQVNQETQYF.

J is TRBJ1-2 and V is TRBV28; possible D gene TRBD1, 5 bases. The germline CDR1 and CDR2 sequences are MDHEN and SYDVKM. CDR3 length equals 14 residues. The V end was cut by 5 bases, the J end by 2 bases, with 12 bases between. The CDR3 sequence: CASSISTENYGYTF. CDR3 in DNA: TGTGCCAGCAGTATTTCGACAGAGAACTATGGCTACACCTTC.

With respect to this clonotype: A much more abundant neighbour one base away suggests this may be a read error. The chain recombines TRBV7-6 with TRBJ1-2; 7 positions match TRBD1. This CDR3 region has 14 residues. The V and J ends lost 5 bases and 6 bases, in that order; junction bases with no gene match: 9. Germline V gives CDR1 SGHVS, CDR2 FNYEAQ. For the CDR3, the DNA is TGTGCCAGCAGCACCACCCTAGGGGGCGATGGCTACACCTTC. Translation gives CASSTTLGGDGYTF.

This clonotype was seen more than once but under ten times. This rearrangement joins TRBV27 to TRBJ1-1; D might be TRBD1 (5 bases). This CDR3 region has 15 residues. Trimming removed 8 bases at V and 1 base at J, with 17 bases between. Germline CDR1 and CDR2: MNHEY and SMNVEV (reference sequence). The chain's CDR3 is CASCPTQGANTEAFF. The CDR3 coding sequence is TGTGCCAGCTGTCCTACGCAGGGAGCGAACACTGAAGCTTTCTTT.

This clonotype appeared many times. The chain links TRBV28 to TRBJ2-7; D call uncertain. Germline CDR1 reads MDHEN; CDR2 reads SYDVKM. Trimming removed 5 bases from V and 4 bases from J, with 9 bases in between. The CDR3 totals 12 residues. In DNA form, the CDR3 reads TGTGCCAGCAGTCAGACGAATTACGAGCAGTACGTC. Translation: CASSQTNYEQYV.

This clonotype was seen repeatedly, ten times or more. The V call is TRBV25-1, the J call TRBJ1-6, with 7 bases fitting TRBD1. Losses at the gene ends were 1 base for V and 10 bases for J; bases not matched to a gene: 7. In germline, CDR1 is MGHDK, CDR2 SYGVNS. CDR3 size: 15 residues. The CDR3 loop reads CASSELSTGRSPLHF. CDR3 coding DNA: TGTGCCAGCAGTGAATTATCGACAGGGCGGTCACCCCTCCACTTT. The full variable domain, rest sourced from reference TRBV25-1 and TRBJ1-6, is EADIYQTPRYLVIGTGKKITLECSQTMGHDKMYWYQQDPGMELHLIHYSYGVNSTEKGDLSSESTVSRIRTEHFPLTLESARPSHTSQYLCASSELSTGRSPLHFGNGTRLTVT.

The chain couples TRBV2 to TRBJ2-1; D might be TRBD1 (5 bases). The ends were cut back, 6 bases at V and 12 bases at J, with 12 bases in the middle. This CDR3 has 11 amino acids. Germline V lookup: CDR1 SNHLY, CDR2 FYNNEI. For the CDR3, the DNA is TGTGCCAGCAGATCTGGAAGGGGGCAGTTCTTC. As protein: CASRSGRGQFF.

The chain joins TRBV7-9 to TRBJ1-6; tentative D call: TRBD1 (5 bases). CDR1 is SEHNR and CDR2 is FQNEAQ in the germline V gene (reference sequence). Trimming pared 1 base from V and 10 bases from J, leaving 17 bases between. The CDR3 has 16 residues. Here the CDR3 reads CASSLDYPRGLSPLHF. CDR3 sequence (DNA): TGTGCCAGCAGCTTAGACTACCCTAGGGGTTTATCACCCCTCCACTTT.